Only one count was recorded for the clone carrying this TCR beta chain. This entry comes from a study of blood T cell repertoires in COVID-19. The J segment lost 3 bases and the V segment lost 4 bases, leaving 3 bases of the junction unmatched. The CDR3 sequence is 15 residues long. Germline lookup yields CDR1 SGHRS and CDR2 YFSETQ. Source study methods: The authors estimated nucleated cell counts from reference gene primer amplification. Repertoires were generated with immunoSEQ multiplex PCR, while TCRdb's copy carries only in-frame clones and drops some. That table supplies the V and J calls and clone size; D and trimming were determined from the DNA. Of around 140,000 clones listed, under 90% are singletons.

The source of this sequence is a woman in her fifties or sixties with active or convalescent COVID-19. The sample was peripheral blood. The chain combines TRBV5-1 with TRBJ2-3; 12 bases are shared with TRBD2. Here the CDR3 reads CASSTGTSGTDTQYF. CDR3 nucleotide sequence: TGCGCCAGCAGCACCGGGACTAGCGGGACAGATACGCAGTATTTT.